These T cell receptor beta chains were read from a single sample in a study of low-dose radiotherapy and immunotherapy resistance in tumors. Using its own MiXCR run on the reads, TCRdb lists one record per CDR3 protein. Among 95,000 to 100,000 distinct CDR3 sequences listed, about a fifth were seen once. The material sequenced was PBMCs, taken after low-dose radiotherapy plus immunotherapy. These receptors were taken from a male donor with prostate cancer. The CDR3 runs from the conserved cysteine through the conserved F or W. The D gene is left open where the match is weak. Where a row states a size, it is once, few, many or the class of an expanded clone; other rows omit it.

>TRBV4-3|TRBD1|.|TRBJ2-7
TGCGCCAGCAGCCACGAGACAGGGGGCATGGCGCAGTACTTC
CASSHETGGMAQYF
>TRBV15|.|many|TRBJ2-5
TGTGCCACCAGCAGAGAGCCTACCAGCGGGGAGACCCAGTACTTC
CATSREPTSGETQYF
>TRBV10-3|TRBD2|.|TRBJ2-7
TGTGCCATCAGTGAGCCTCTAGACAAGACCCGGACTAGCGGGGACGGCTACGAGCAGTACTTC
CAISEPLDKTRTSGDGYEQYF
>TRBV18|.|many|TRBJ1-3
TGTGCCAGCTCACCGGAGGGAAACACCATATATTTT
CASSPEGNTIYF
>TRBV2|.|.|TRBJ2-7
TGTGCCAGCAGTGTGGACAGACTGTCCTACGAGCAGTACTTC
CASSVDRLSYEQYF
>TRBV20-1|.|many|TRBJ2-3
TGCAGTGCTAGAGATCATCGGGGGTCAGATACGCAGTATTTT
CSARDHRGSDTQYF
>TRBV7-8|.|many|TRBJ1-1
TGTGCCAGCAGCTTCCGGGGGGGCACTGAAGCTTTCTTT
CASSFRGGTEAFF
>TRBV11-2|TRBD1|many|TRBJ1-5
TGTGCCAGCAGCTTAGCGTGCGCGGGACAGCCCCATTATAGCAATCAGCCCCAGCATTTT
CASSLACAGQPHYSNQPQHF
>TRBV9|.|few|TRBJ2-7
TGTGCCAGCAGCCAAGCTTCGGGAGTGGGTGAGCAGTACTTC
CASSQASGVGEQYF
>TRBV4-1|TRBD2|many|TRBJ2-3
TGCGCCAGCAGCCTCGCGGGGGGATCAGATACGCAGTATTTT
CASSLAGGSDTQYF
>TRBV15|.|many|TRBJ1-2
TGTGCCACCAGCAGAGATGCCACGGGGAGGTATGGCTACACCTTC
CATSRDATGRYGYTF
>TRBV7-9|TRBD2|.|TRBJ2-3
TGTGCCAGCAGCTTAGATTTAGCGGGGTTCACAGATACGCAGTATTTT
CASSLDLAGFTDTQYF
>TRBV6-2/TRBV6-3|.|many|TRBJ1-2
TGTGCCAGCAGAGATTCCCGCTATGGCTACACCTTC
CASRDSRYGYTF
>TRBV7-2|.|many|TRBJ2-4
TGTGCCAGCAGCAAACAGAACAGGGTCGGCATTCAGTACTTC
CASSKQNRVGIQYF
>TRBV10-3|TRBD1|.|TRBJ2-7
TGTGCCATCAGTACCTTCGGACAGGGGCCCACTTACGAGCAGTACTTC
CAISTFGQGPTYEQYF
>TRBV6-6|TRBD1|many|TRBJ2-2
TGTGCCAGCAGCCTCCGGGACAGCCTATTATCAGGGGACACCGGGGAGCTGTTTTTT
CASSLRDSLLSGDTGELFF
>TRBV19|.|many|TRBJ2-2
TGTGCCAGTAGGAGAGCTCCGGGGATGAACACCGGGGAGCTGTTTTTT
CASRRAPGMNTGELFF
>TRBV5-1|TRBD1|many|TRBJ1-2
TGCGCCAGCAGCCCAAGGGAGGGGGCGGCATATGGCTACACCTTC
CASSPREGAAYGYTF
>TRBV5-1|TRBD1|many|TRBJ1-6
TGCGCCAGCAGCTTGGGTGGACAGGGGCGAAGCTCCTATAATTCACCCCTCCACTTT
CASSLGGQGRSSYNSPLHF
>TRBV29-1|TRBD1|many|TRBJ1-1
TGCAGCGTTGACAGGGGGCGGGAGAGCACTGAAGCTTTCTTT
CSVDRGRESTEAFF
>TRBV20-1|TRBD2|many|TRBJ2-2
TGCAGTGCTAGAGGCCCGGGACACCCCTACTCTCTAGCGGGGGGTCCTAGCACCGGGGAGCTGTTTTTT
CSARGPGHPYSLAGGPSTGELFF
>TRBV6-1|.|many|TRBJ2-5
TGTGCCAGCAGTTACTCCCGCACCGTGGGCGCCAAAGAGACCCAGTACTTC
CASSYSRTVGAKETQYF
>TRBV7-2|TRBD2|.|TRBJ2-2
TGTGCCAGCAGCTACCCACTAGCGGGGGGGCTCGGGGAGCTGTTTTTT
CASSYPLAGGLGELFF
>TRBV5-3|.|many|TRBJ2-1
TGTGCCAGCACCTCCGGGACTTGGGGACATGAGCAGTTCTTC
CASTSGTWGHEQFF
>TRBV21-1|.|many|TRBJ2-7
TGTGCCAGCAGCACCACAGGGGCGGGGGTATTCTACGAGCAGTACTTC
CASSTTGAGVFYEQYF
>TRBV19|.|.|TRBJ2-3
TGTGCCAGTAGAGCCCGTGGGGGAGATACGCAGTATTTT
CASRARGGDTQYF
>TRBV10-3|.|many|TRBJ2-3
TGTGCCAGCCTGGGGGGCCCGACAGATACGCAGTATTTT
CASLGGPTDTQYF
>TRBV9|.|.|TRBJ2-3
TGTGCCAGCAGCGGCAGCACAGATACGCAGTATTTT
CASSGSTDTQYF
>TRBV6-1|.|many|TRBJ1-1
TGTGCCAGCAGCCGAGATTACATGAACACTGAAGCTTTCTTT
CASSRDYMNTEAFF
>TRBV6-6|.|.|TRBJ2-3
TGTGCCAGCACCGCAGTCAGCGCCACAGATACGCGTTATTTT
CASTAVSATDTRYF
>TRBV5-1|TRBD1|many|TRBJ2-7
TGCGCCAGCACCGGGACAGCGCCCTACGAGCAGTACTTC
CASTGTAPYEQYF
>TRBV2|TRBD2|many|TRBJ2-3
TGTGCCAGCACCTTCGGGGGCGGGGGGCCCACAGATACGCAGTATTTT
CASTFGGGGPTDTQYF
>TRBV25-1|TRBD1|many|TRBJ1-4
TGTGCCAGCAGTATCCGGGACAGGAATGAAAAACTGTTTTTT
CASSIRDRNEKLFF
>TRBV7-9|.|many|TRBJ1-6
TGTGCCAGCAGCTTAAGGACAGCACCTAATTCACCCCTCCACTTT
CASSLRTAPNSPLHF
>TRBV6-5|.|.|TRBJ1-5
TGTGCCACTAGAACGGAAGGAAATAGCAATCAGCCCCAGCATTTT
CATRTEGNSNQPQHF
>TRBV7-9|.|many|TRBJ1-3
TGTGCCAGCAGCCTTGGTTTGTCTGGAAACACCATATATTTT
CASSLGLSGNTIYF
>TRBV29-1|TRBD2|many|TRBJ2-3
TGCAGCGTTGAAAGGCTAGCGGGGGGAAGTATACTAAGCACAGATACGCAGTATTTT
CSVERLAGGSILSTDTQYF
>TRBV6-2/TRBV6-3|TRBD2|.|TRBJ2-5
TGTGCCAGCAGTCCCGGGTCGGCTAGCGGGATTGAGACCCAGTACTTC
CASSPGSASGIETQYF
>TRBV3-1|.|many|TRBJ1-1
TGTGCCAGCAGCCAAGATTTCCACAACGGTCGGAACACTGAAGCTTTCTTT
CASSQDFHNGRNTEAFF
>TRBV6-4|.|many|TRBJ2-2
TGTGCCAGCAGACCGGGACAGAACACCGGGGAGCTGTTTTTT
CASRPGQNTGELFF
>TRBV14|TRBD1|many|TRBJ2-1
TGTGCCAGCAGCCGGAGGGGCGGGACAGGGTTCGGGGATGAGCAGTTCTTC
CASSRRGGTGFGDEQFF